This T cell receptor (beta chain) appears in the sequencing data of a study of early T cells in non-severe SARS-CoV-2 infection. CDR1 and CDR2 (germline): SGHDT, YYEEEE. The CDR3 sequence is 19 residues long. V lost 0 bases and J lost 0, with 16 bases in between. Individual cDNA molecules received unique molecular identifiers during library preparation. TCRdb itself ran the 5' RACE reads through MiXCR, one entry per CDR3 protein. This sample has 46,000 or so distinct CDR3 sequences; about 4% occur once, and the top ten carry 3% to 3.5%. The source is an adult who was a healthcare worker with PCR-confirmed SARS-CoV-2 infection or an uninfected control (not recorded which). Sequencing was performed on whole blood. V and J are TRBV5-6 and TRBJ2-6, with D possibly matching TRBD1 (5 bases). CDR3 loop: CASSLARLAGISGANVLTF. DNA of the CDR3: TGTGCCAGCAGCTTGGCGCGGTTGGCAGGGATCTCTGGGGCCAACGTCCTGACTTTC.